This entry is about one T cell receptor (beta chain). Its target is unknown. The data derive from a study of early stage breast cancer tumors. Study results and limitations: Compared with adjacent normal breast tissue, tumors showed around 2.7-fold greater T cell density and higher clonality.

Blood replicates held 0.5 ug DNA, tumor or normal breast around 1.5 ug, two each. Profiling relied on immunoSEQ multiplex PCR, and the TCRdb table lists in-frame clones only, not all of them. The sample consists of about 28,000 clones, approximately 70% of them appearing once. Germline-derived CDR1 and CDR2 are SGDLS and YYNGEE. The CDR3 loop spans 12 amino acids. V trimming: 3 bases; J trimming: 8 bases; junction bases outside the gene matches: 1. Material: blood. This TCR was sampled from a person aged 40-50 years with breast cancer. The rearrangement uses TRBV9 and TRBJ2-1; 8 bases fit TRBD1. CDR3 coding DNA: TGTGCCAGCAGCGCACAGGGGGATGAGCAGTTCTTC. As protein: CASSAQGDEQFF. Using reference TRBV9 and TRBJ2-1 for the parts outside the CDR3, the full variable domain is DSGVTQTPKHLITATGQRVTLRCSPRSGDLSVYWYQQSLDQGLQFLIQYYNGEERAKGNILERFSAQQFPDLHSELNLSSLELGDSALYFCASSAQGDEQFFGPGTRLTVL.